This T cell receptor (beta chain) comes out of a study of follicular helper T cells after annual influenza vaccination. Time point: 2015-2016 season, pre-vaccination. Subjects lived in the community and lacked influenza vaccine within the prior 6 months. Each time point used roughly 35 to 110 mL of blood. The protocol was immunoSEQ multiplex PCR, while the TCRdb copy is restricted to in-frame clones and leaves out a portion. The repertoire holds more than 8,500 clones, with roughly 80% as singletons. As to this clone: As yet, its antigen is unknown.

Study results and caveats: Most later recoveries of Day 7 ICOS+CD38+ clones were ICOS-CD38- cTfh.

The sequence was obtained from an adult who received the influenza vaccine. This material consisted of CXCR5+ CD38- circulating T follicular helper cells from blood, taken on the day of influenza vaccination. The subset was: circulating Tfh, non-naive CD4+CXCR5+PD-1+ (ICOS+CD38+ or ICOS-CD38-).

The CDR3 region has the DNA TGTGCCAGCAGCTCGGGACAGGGAGCCGAGCAGTACTTC. Translation gives CASSSGQGAEQYF. The chain combines TRBV11-2 with TRBJ2-7; TRBD1 agrees at 9 bases. The CDR3 is 13 residues long. Trimming removed 4 bases from V and 6 bases from J; junction bases left unmatched: 4. Germline assignment: CDR1 SGHAT and CDR2 FQNNGV.